Detailed here is one TCR beta chain. The sample belongs to a study of cytomegalovirus exposure and HLA in healthy donors. PCR was performed using 60 Vbeta and 13 Jbeta primers. The protocol was immunoSEQ multiplex PCR, while the TCRdb copy is restricted to in-frame clones and leaves out a portion. The profile covers 120,000 or so clones, with approximately 74% appearing a single time and roughly 12% taken by the ten largest. The V and J ends lost 2 bases and 6 bases respectively, with 9 bases between them. The CDR3 has 12 residues. Germline CDR1 is SGHNT and CDR2 is YYREEE (reference sequence). The receptor comes from a woman between 50 and 59 years old in good health and CMV-seropositive. V gene TRBV5-4 combines with J gene TRBJ2-7, with no clear D. The specimen was PBMCs. The CDR3 sequence is CASSFHSSEQYF. DNA for the CDR3: TGTGCCAGCAGCTTCCACTCTTCCGAGCAGTACTTC.